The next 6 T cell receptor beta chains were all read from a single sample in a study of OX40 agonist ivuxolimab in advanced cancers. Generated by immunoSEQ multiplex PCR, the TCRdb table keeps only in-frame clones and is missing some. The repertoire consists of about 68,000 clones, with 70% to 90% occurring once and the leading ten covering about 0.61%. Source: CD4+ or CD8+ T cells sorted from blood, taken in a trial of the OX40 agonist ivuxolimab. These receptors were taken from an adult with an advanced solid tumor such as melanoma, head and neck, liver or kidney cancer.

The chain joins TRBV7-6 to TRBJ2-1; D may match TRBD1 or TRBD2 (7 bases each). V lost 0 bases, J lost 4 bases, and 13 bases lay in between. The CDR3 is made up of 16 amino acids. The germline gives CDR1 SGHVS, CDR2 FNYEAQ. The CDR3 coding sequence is TGTGCCAGCAGCTTAGCGGGGGGGACAGCATACAATGAGCAGTTCTTC. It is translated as CASSLAGGTAYNEQFF.

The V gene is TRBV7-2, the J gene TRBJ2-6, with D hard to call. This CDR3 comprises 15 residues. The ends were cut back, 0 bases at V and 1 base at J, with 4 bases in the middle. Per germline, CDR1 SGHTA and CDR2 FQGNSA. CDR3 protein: CASSLASSGANVLTF. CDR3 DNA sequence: TGTGCCAGCAGCTTAGCGTCTTCTGGGGCCAACGTCCTGACTTTC. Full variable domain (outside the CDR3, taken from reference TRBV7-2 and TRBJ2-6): GAGVSQSPSNKVTEKGKDVELRCDPISGHTALYWYRQSLGQGLEFLIYFQGNSAPDKSGLPSDRFSAERTGGSVSTLTIQRTQQEDSAVYLCASSLASSGANVLTFGAGSRLTVL.

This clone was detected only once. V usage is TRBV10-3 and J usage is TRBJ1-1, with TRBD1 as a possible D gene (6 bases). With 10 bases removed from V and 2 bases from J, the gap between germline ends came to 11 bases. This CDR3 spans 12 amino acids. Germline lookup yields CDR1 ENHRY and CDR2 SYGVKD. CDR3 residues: CATRGVNTEAFF. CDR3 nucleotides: TGTGCCACTAGGGGGGTTAACACTGAAGCTTTCTTT.

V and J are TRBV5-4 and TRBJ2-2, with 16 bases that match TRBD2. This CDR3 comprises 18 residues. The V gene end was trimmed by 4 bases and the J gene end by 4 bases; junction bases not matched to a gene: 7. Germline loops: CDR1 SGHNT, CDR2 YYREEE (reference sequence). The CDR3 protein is CASSPGTSGGAATGELFF. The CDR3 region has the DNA TGTGCCAGCAGCCCCGGGACTAGCGGGGGGGCTGCCACCGGGGAGCTGTTTTTT.

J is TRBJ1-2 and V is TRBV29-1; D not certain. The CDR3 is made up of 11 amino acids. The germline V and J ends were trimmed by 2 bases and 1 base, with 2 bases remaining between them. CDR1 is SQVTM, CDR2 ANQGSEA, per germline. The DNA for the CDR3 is TGCAGCGTTGAATTTAACTATGGCTACACCTTC. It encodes CSVEFNYGYTF. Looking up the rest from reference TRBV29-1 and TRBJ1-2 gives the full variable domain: SAVISQKPSRDICQRGTSLTIQCQVDSQVTMMFWYRQQPGQSLTLIATANQGSEATYESGFVIDKFPISRPNLTFSTLTVSNMSPEDSSIYLCSVEFNYGYTFGSGTRLTVV.

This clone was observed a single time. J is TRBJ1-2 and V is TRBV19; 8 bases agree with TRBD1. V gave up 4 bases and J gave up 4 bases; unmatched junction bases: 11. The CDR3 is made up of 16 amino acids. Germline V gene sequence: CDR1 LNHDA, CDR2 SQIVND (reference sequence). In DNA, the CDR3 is TGTGCCAGTAGTAGAGGCAGGGGGCGCGGGGGCTATGGCTACACCTTC. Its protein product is CASSRGRGRGGYGYTF. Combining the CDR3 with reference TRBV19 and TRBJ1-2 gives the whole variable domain DGGITQSPKYLFRKEGQNVTLSCEQNLNHDAMYWYRQDPGQGLRLIYYSQIVNDFQKGDIAEGYSVSREKKESFPLTVTSAQKNPTAFYLCASSRGRGRGGYGYTFGSGTRLTVV.